What follows describes a single T cell receptor (beta chain). The data originate from a study of T-cell reconstitution after alpha-beta-depleted transplantation in children. Unique molecular identifiers were built into the TCRbeta library. TCRdb redid the calling of the PCR reads with MiXCR, one entry per CDR3 protein. The sample lists around 580,000 distinct CDR3 sequences; 25% to 30% were seen once. The CDR3 loop spans 13 amino acids. The source material was PBMCs, sampled before TCRalphabeta/CD19-depleted stem cell transplant. The chain is built from TRBV21-1 and TRBJ2-7; the table's D gene call, TRBD1, was not cross checked with the DNA. TRBV21-1 is given as a pseudogene. The TCR sequence derives from a boy in the first two years of life with Wiskott-Aldrich syndrome, due to receive a stem cell transplant. As DNA, the CDR3 is TGTGCCAGCAGCAAGGACAGGGGGTACGAGCAGTACTTC. Amino acids: CASSKDRGYEQYF.